Each of the 29 T cell receptor beta chains below was sequenced from the same sample in a study of blood T cell repertoires in COVID-19 (dated by TCRdb to the early 2020s). Receptors were amplified or captured by the immunoSEQ multiplex PCR assay. TCRdb's version of the immuneACCESS table is confined to in-frame rearrangements and falls short of the full clone set. An unresolved V gene accounts for under half of the shortfall where checked; the remainder is of unknown origin. Recorded for this sample are hundreds of thousands of clones; 75% to 90% of them occurred a single time. About 6% of the sample is taken by the ten largest. The sequenced sample was PBMCs or T cells enriched from blood (not recorded which). The receptors come from a woman in her twenties or thirties with acute COVID-19.

The chain joins TRBV9 to TRBJ1-1, with 9 bases that match TRBD1. The CDR3 length is 17 residues. V trimming: 4 bases; J trimming: 5 bases; junction bases outside the gene matches: 15. The germline V gene encodes CDR1 SGDLS and CDR2 YYNGEE. DNA for the CDR3: TGTGCCAGCAGCCCGGGACAGGGAAGGCTCGGGGATACTGAAGCTTTCTTT. Translated, it gives CASSPGQGRLGDTEAFF. Based on the CDR3 plus reference TRBV9 and TRBJ1-1, the full variable domain is DSGVTQTPKHLITATGQRVTLRCSPRSGDLSVYWYQQSLDQGLQFLIQYYNGEERAKGNILERFSAQQFPDLHSELNLSSLELGDSALYFCASSPGQGRLGDTEAFFGQGTRLTVV.

Written as DNA, the CDR3 is TGTGCCAGCAGTGAGTTACAGGGGGGACGGCGTTCACCCCTCCACTTT. Protein: CASSELQGGRRSPLHF. V is TRBV27 and J is TRBJ1-6; 8 positions agree with TRBD1. The germline gives CDR1 MNHEY, CDR2 SMNVEV (reference sequence). J gave up 9 bases and V 5 bases, and 12 bases lay outside the gene matches. The CDR3 spans 16 residues.

This chain links TRBV28 with TRBJ2-1; 9 nucleotides match TRBD1. J gave up 4 bases and V 5 bases, and 12 bases lay outside the gene matches. The CDR3 is made up of 17 amino acids. Germline loops: CDR1 MDHEN, CDR2 SYDVKM. The CDR3 nucleotides read TGTGCCAGCAGTGGTGGGGGATTGGGACAGGGTTACAATGAGCAGTTCTTC. Residues: CASSGGGLGQGYNEQFF.

The chain uses TRBV6-5 and TRBJ1-3; D is uncertain. The CDR3 runs to 15 residues. CDR1 and CDR2 from the germline V gene are MNHEY and SVGAGI. V was pared by 5 bases and J by 0 bases, with 11 bases between. The CDR3: CASSPGSSSGNTIYF. CDR3 nucleotides: TGTGCCAGCAGTCCCGGGAGCAGCTCTGGAAACACCATATATTTT.

This clone was observed a few times. This chain joins TRBV30 and TRBJ1-1, with D tentatively TRBD1 (5 bases). The CDR3 spans 15 residues. Per the germline V gene, CDR1 is GTSNPN and CDR2 is SVGIG (reference sequence). Trimming cost V 0 bases and J 5 bases, with 16 bases left between them. The CDR3 region has the DNA TGTGCCTGGAGTGTGGTAGGGCAGGGAAAAACTGAAGCTTTCTTT. Residues: CAWSVVGQGKTEAFF.

The chain uses TRBV28 and TRBJ1-2, with no clear D. The CDR3 is 12 amino acids. From germline, CDR1 is MDHEN and CDR2 SYDVKM. Between the trimmed V and J ends, which lost 9 bases and 5 bases, there was a span of 13 bases. CDR3 sequence: CASGYRTYGYTF. The DNA for the CDR3 is TGTGCCAGTGGGTATAGGACTTATGGCTACACCTTC.

The V gene is TRBV15, the J gene TRBJ2-2; 9 bases fit TRBD1. CDR1 is LNHNV, CDR2 YYDKDF, per germline (reference sequence). The CDR3 runs to 15 residues. Trimming cost V 2 bases and J 6 bases; bases outside gene matches: 4. CDR3 loop: CATSRRDRASGELFF. The CDR3 DNA sequence: TGTGCCACCAGCAGACGGGACAGGGCTTCCGGGGAGCTGTTTTTT. The full variable domain, in which reference TRBV15 and TRBJ2-2 provide the parts outside the CDR3, is DAMVIQNPRYQVTQFGKPVTLSCSQTLNHNVMYWYQQKSSQAPKLLFHYYDKDFNNEADTPDNFQSRRPNTSFCFLDIRSPGLGDTAMYLCATSRRDRASGELFFGEGSRLTVL.

The chain combines TRBV23-1 with TRBJ1-2; no definite D call. TRBV23-1 belongs to the ORF category, with a function that is uncertain. This CDR3 is built from 15 residues. V was cut by 8 bases and J by 5 bases, with 21 bases left in between. The CDR3 DNA reads TGCGCCAGCGCCTCACCCCACTTGATTGAGTATGGCTACACCTTC. Translating it yields CASASPHLIEYGYTF.

The gene calls are TRBV28 and TRBJ1-2; possibly TRBD1 for D (5 bases). The CDR3 extends over 14 amino acids. V was trimmed by 5 bases and J by 1 base, leaving 11 bases between them. The germline CDR1 and CDR2 sequences are MDHEN and SYDVKM. CDR3 region: CASSPAGINYGYTF. Written as DNA, the CDR3 is TGTGCCAGCAGTCCCGCAGGGATTAACTATGGCTACACCTTC.

This chain links TRBV5-6 with TRBJ2-3; TRBD2 matches at 8 bases. The CDR3 loop spans 16 amino acids. V lost 4 bases, J lost 2 bases, and 9 bases stayed unmatched. Germline V gene lookup returns CDR1 SGHDT and CDR2 YYEEEE. CDR3: CASSRGVAGFTDTQYF. As DNA, the CDR3 is TGTGCCAGCAGCCGGGGAGTAGCGGGGTTCACAGATACGCAGTATTTT.

V gene TRBV5-4 combines with J gene TRBJ2-7; 8 bases map to TRBD1. The CDR3 is 15 residues long. Germline V gene data show CDR1 as SGHNT and CDR2 as YYREEE (reference sequence). V shed 2 bases, J shed 0 bases, and the junction held 4 bases outside the gene matches. The CDR3 loop reads CASSLPGTGSYEQYF. As DNA, the CDR3 is TGTGCCAGCAGCTTACCCGGGACAGGCTCCTACGAGCAGTACTTC.

The chain has TRBV7-9 and TRBJ2-3; 7 bases map to TRBD2. The CDR3 contains 18 residues. The ends lost 9 bases at V and 0 bases at J; junction bases unmatched: 18. The germline gives CDR1 SEHNR, CDR2 FQNEAQ (reference sequence). This CDR3 is CASTPARAGLLSTDTQYF. As DNA, the CDR3 is TGTGCCAGTACCCCGGCAAGAGCGGGACTACTAAGCACAGATACGCAGTATTTT.

The CDR3 protein is CASSPPGTGTTEAFF. The DNA of the CDR3 is TGTGCCAGCAGCCCCCCAGGGACAGGGACCACTGAAGCTTTCTTT. The chain is built from TRBV7-6 and TRBJ1-1, with 9 bases identical to TRBD1. This CDR3 comprises 15 residues. Germline assignment: CDR1 SGHVS and CDR2 FNYEAQ. Trimming cost V 5 bases and J 4 bases; bases outside gene matches: 8. The full variable domain, with the rest looked up from reference TRBV7-6 and TRBJ1-1, is GAGVSQSPRYKVTKRGQDVALRCDPISGHVSLYWYRQALGQGPEFLTYFNYEAQQDKSGLPNDRFSAERPEGSISTLTIQRTEQRDSAMYRCASSPPGTGTTEAFFGQGTRLTVV.

This clone was observed once. The rearrangement uses TRBV28 and TRBJ1-1; TRBD1 aligns across 8 bases. The CDR3 consists of 13 residues. The V gene's germline CDR1 is MDHEN and CDR2 SYDVKM. J gave up 6 bases and V 6 bases, and 6 bases lay outside the gene matches. The CDR3 DNA sequence: TGTGCCAGCAGCACAGGGGGATTTTCTGAAGCTTTCTTT. Amino acid sequence: CASSTGGFSEAFF.

The chain has TRBV12-3 or TRBV12-4 and TRBJ1-1, with D unclear. V shed 4 bases and J shed 6 bases, with 9 bases lying between them. This CDR3 is 12 amino acids long. CDR3 coding DNA: TGTGCCAGCAGTTACAGAGTACCTGAAGCTTTCTTT. Its translation: CASSYRVPEAFF.

V usage is TRBV6-5 and J usage is TRBJ2-2; no reliable D call. The V end was cut by 0 bases, the J end by 6 bases, with 5 bases between. Per the germline V gene, CDR1 is MNHEY and CDR2 is SVGAGI. This CDR3 region has 13 residues. Written as DNA, the CDR3 is TGTGCCAGCAGTTACTCTCGGGCCGGGGAGCTGTTTTTT. Protein sequence: CASSYSRAGELFF.

Only a few counts were recorded for this clone. The V and J genes are TRBV27 and TRBJ1-1; D not resolved. The CDR3 runs to 13 residues. The germline V gene has CDR1 MNHEY and CDR2 SMNVEV (reference sequence). The V and J ends lost 2 bases and 1 base respectively, with 5 bases between them. CDR3 loop: CASSLQENTEAFF. Written as DNA, the CDR3 is TGTGCCAGCAGTTTACAGGAGAACACTGAAGCTTTCTTT.

V usage is TRBV5-6 and J usage is TRBJ2-2, with 10 bases matching TRBD1. V shed 4 bases and J 4 bases; nucleotides not matched to a gene: 7. This CDR3 region has 16 residues. Per the germline V gene, CDR1 is SGHDT and CDR2 is YYEEEE. Here the CDR3 DNA reads TGTGCCAGCAGCAAAGGGACAGGGGATGCCACCGGGGAGCTGTTTTTT. Encoded protein: CASSKGTGDATGELFF.

This chain joins TRBV21-1 and TRBJ2-7; the D call TRBD2 from the table was never checked on the DNA. TRBV21-1 corresponds to a pseudogene. There are 15 residues in the CDR3. This CDR3 reads CASSAGAGASYEQYF. CDR3 bases: TGTGCCAGCAGTGCAGGGGCGGGAGCAAGTTACGAGCAGTACTTC.

V usage is TRBV28 and J usage is TRBJ1-1, with D uncertain. The V end was cut by 6 bases, the J end by 6 bases, with 14 bases between. The CDR3 is 13 residues long. CDR1 is MDHEN, CDR2 SYDVKM, per germline. The CDR3 loop is CASSYRELAEAFF. The CDR3 DNA sequence: TGTGCCAGCAGCTACCGGGAGTTGGCTGAAGCTTTCTTT.

This clone was recorded once. This chain uses TRBV2 with TRBJ2-7, with TRBD1 identical over 9 bases. Looked up from germline, CDR1 is SNHLY and CDR2 is FYNNEI. The CDR3 length is 13 residues. The V gene end was trimmed by 7 bases and the J gene end by 4 bases; junction bases not matched to a gene: 5. CDR3 sequence: CASTRDREYEQYF. In DNA form, the CDR3 reads TGTGCCAGCACCCGGGACAGGGAATACGAGCAGTACTTC. Drawing the rest from reference TRBV2 and TRBJ2-7, the complete variable domain is EPEVTQTPSHQVTQMGQEVILRCVPISNHLYFYWYRQILGQKVEFLVSFYNNEISEKSEIFDDQFSVERPDGSNFTLKIRSTKLEDSAMYFCASTRDREYEQYFGPGTRLTVT.

This clone showed up just once. The CDR3 DNA reads as TGTGCCAGCAGCGCGTTCCGGACAGAACAATTTGGCTACACCTTC. Translation: CASSAFRTEQFGYTF. This chain connects TRBV9 to TRBJ1-2, with a weak D call TRBD1 (6 bases). V dropped 3 bases and J dropped 7 bases, with 19 bases sitting between them. Germline-derived CDR1 and CDR2 are SGDLS and YYNGEE. The CDR3 is 15 residues long.

The chain combines TRBV9 with TRBJ2-5; possibly TRBD2 for D (6 bases). This CDR3 is 13 amino acids long. Trimming removed 3 bases at V and 5 bases at J, with 11 bases between. Germline CDR1 and CDR2: SGDLS and YYNGEE. The DNA for the CDR3 is TGTGCCAGCAGCGGGGACTCCGCGGAGACCCAGTACTTC. Protein product: CASSGDSAETQYF.

This chain connects TRBV9 to TRBJ2-3; 7 bases fit TRBD2. This CDR3 contains 15 residues. The V gene's germline CDR1 is SGDLS and CDR2 YYNGEE. V was pared by 4 bases and J by 4 bases, with 9 bases of the junction left unmatched. CDR3 sequence: CASSPRAGVSDTQYF. In DNA, the CDR3 is TGTGCCAGCAGCCCCCGGGCGGGAGTCTCAGATACGCAGTATTTT.

The rearrangement uses TRBV5-1 and TRBJ1-1, with D hard to call. The V end was cut by 3 bases, the J end by 4 bases, with 16 bases between. CDR3 length equals 15 residues. The germline gives CDR1 SGHRS, CDR2 YFSETQ. This CDR3 is CASSSVGEAGTEAFF. Written as DNA, the CDR3 is TGCGCCAGCAGCTCGGTGGGAGAGGCTGGCACTGAAGCTTTCTTT.

The chain is built from TRBV5-4 and TRBJ2-2, with 9 bases matching TRBD2. CDR3 size: 19 residues. The V gene's germline CDR1 is SGHNT and CDR2 YYREEE (reference sequence). The junction had 15 bases not matched to a gene; V was cut back by 0 bases and J by 6 bases. CDR3 loop: CASSLDRGLAGHLAGELFF. The DNA of the CDR3 is TGTGCCAGCAGCTTGGATCGGGGGCTAGCGGGACACCTGGCCGGGGAGCTGTTTTTT.

The chain combines TRBV5-1 with TRBJ1-1; D call uncertain. CDR3 length: 15 amino acids. Germline lookup yields CDR1 SGHRS and CDR2 YFSETQ. Deletions cut 4 bases from V and 6 bases from J, with 19 bases between. The CDR3 protein is CASSLQERERAEAFF. CDR3 DNA sequence: TGCGCCAGCAGCCTCCAGGAGAGGGAGAGGGCTGAAGCTTTCTTT. Using reference TRBV5-1 and TRBJ1-1 for the parts outside the CDR3, the full variable domain is KAGVTQTPRYLIKTRGQQVTLSCSPISGHRSVSWYQQTPGQGLQFLFEYFSETQRNKGNFPGRFSGRQFSNSRSEMNVSTLELGDSALYLCASSLQERERAEAFFGQGTRLTVV.

The chain recombines TRBV11-1 with TRBJ2-3; 8 bases match TRBD2. The germline V gene has CDR1 SGHAT and CDR2 FQDESV (reference sequence). J was trimmed by 3 bases and V by 4 bases; bases with no gene match: 3. This CDR3 is built from 14 residues. CDR3 DNA sequence: TGTGCCAGCAGCTCGCGGGGGGCAACAGATACGCAGTATTTT. Its protein product is CASSSRGATDTQYF.

This chain links TRBV5-1 with TRBJ2-7; 9 nucleotides match TRBD1. J gave up 2 bases and V 0 bases, and 0 bases lay outside the gene matches. The CDR3 is made up of 14 amino acids. CDR1 is SGHRS, CDR2 YFSETQ, per germline. The CDR3 protein is CASSLDRGPYEQYF. In nucleotides, the CDR3 is TGCGCCAGCAGCTTGGACAGGGGGCCCTACGAGCAGTACTTC.